This T cell receptor beta chain was obtained from a study of T cell repertoires in cytomegalovirus infection. Study context: Based on public TCR beta signatures, there were indications of CMV infection and of a matching HLA type. Findings and caveats of the study: Carriers of CMV and the relevant HLA type were discriminated by public TCR beta frequency. In two of eight donors, the top clonotype was HLA-C-restricted CMV-specific.

This clonotype was seen ten or more times. The antigen remains unidentified. TCRdb used MiXCR to reprocess the reads, holding one entry per CDR3 protein. The sample holds around 330,000 distinct CDR3 sequences, 17% seen once. This clonotype was sampled from a human donor in good health (CMV status not recorded). Some clones in this sample may be carry-over from other donors' samples. The sample was PBMCs.

This CDR3 is CASSLEGQANSPLHF. In DNA form, the CDR3 reads TGTGCCAGCAGCTTAGAAGGGCAGGCTAATTCACCCCTCCACTTT. The chain employs TRBV7-2 and TRBJ1-6, with no clear D. V lost 1 base and J 6 bases, leaving 10 bases between the germline ends. The CDR3 covers 15 residues. Germline assignment: CDR1 SGHTA and CDR2 FQGNSA.